Included here is one T cell receptor (beta chain) sequence, with context. Its antigen is not known. The data derive from a study of identifying expanded T cells in peripheral blood. Study outcomes and limitations: Clone count variance between roughly 2-week samples rose with total template count. Technical replicates showed roughly 1.2 changed clones; approximately 2 weeks approximately 15; four weeks 19.

Sequencing was performed with immunoSEQ multiplex PCR; in TCRdb, only in-frame clones are kept and a portion is missing. The data contain about 100,000 clones, around 89% of them singletons. During the collection period, no donor immune events like infections were recorded. Looked up from germline, CDR1 is LNHDA and CDR2 is SQIVND (reference sequence). V lost 4 bases and J lost 2; bases outside the gene matches: 3. The CDR3 is 15 residues long. This TCR came from a person aged 18 to 75 in good health. The genes are TRBV19 and TRBJ2-7, with 12 bases matching TRBD2. Sequenced input: blood. The CDR3 DNA sequence: TGTGCCAGTAGTACTCTAGCGGGGGGGCCCTACGAGCAGTACTTC. Translated, it gives CASSTLAGGPYEQYF.